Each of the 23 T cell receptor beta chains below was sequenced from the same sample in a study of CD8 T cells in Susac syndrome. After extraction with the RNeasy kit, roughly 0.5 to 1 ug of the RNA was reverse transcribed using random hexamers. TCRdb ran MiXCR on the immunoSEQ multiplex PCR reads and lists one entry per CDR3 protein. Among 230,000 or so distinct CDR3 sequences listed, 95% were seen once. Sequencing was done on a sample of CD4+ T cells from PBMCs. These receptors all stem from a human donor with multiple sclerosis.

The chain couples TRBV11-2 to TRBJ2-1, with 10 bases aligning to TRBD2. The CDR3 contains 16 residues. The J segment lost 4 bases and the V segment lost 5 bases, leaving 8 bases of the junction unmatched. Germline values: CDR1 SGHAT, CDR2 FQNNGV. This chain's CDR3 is CASSPLSGRAYNEQFF. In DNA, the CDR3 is TGTGCCAGCAGCCCACTAAGCGGGAGGGCTTACAATGAGCAGTTCTTC. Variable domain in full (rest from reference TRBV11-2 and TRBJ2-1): EAGVAQSPRYKIIEKRQSVAFWCNPISGHATLYWYQQILGQGPKLLIQFQNNGVVDDSQLPKDRFSAERLKGVDSTLKIQPAKLEDSAVYLCASSPLSGRAYNEQFFGPGTRLTVL.

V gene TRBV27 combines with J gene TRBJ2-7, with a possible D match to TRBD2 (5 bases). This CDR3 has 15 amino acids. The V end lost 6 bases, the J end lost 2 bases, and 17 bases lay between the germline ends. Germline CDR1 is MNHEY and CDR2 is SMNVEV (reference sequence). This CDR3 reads CASSLGSSGAYEQYF. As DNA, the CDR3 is TGTGCCAGCAGCCTAGGATCGAGCGGTGCCTACGAGCAGTACTTC.

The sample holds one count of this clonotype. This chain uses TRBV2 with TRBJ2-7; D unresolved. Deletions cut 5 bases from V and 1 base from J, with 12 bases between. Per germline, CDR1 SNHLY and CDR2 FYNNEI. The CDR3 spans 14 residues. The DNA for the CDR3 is TGTGCCAGCAGTTCACACGCGCGTTCCTACGAGCAGTACTTC. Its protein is CASSSHARSYEQYF.

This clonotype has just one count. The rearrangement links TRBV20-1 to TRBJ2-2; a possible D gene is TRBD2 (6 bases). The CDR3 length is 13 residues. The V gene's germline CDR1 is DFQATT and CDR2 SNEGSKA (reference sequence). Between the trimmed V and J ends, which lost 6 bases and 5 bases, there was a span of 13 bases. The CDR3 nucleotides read TGCAGTGCCCGGGACTTCGTAACCGGGGAGCTGTTTTTT. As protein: CSARDFVTGELFF.

This CDR3 reads CASSVRPPNLMAGSSGANVLTF. CDR3 nucleotides: TGTGCCAGCAGTGTTCGGCCTCCGAATTTAATGGCGGGTAGCTCTGGGGCCAACGTCCTGACTTTC. V and J are TRBV2 and TRBJ2-6; D possibly corresponds to TRBD2 (5 bases). The CDR3 sequence is 22 residues long. Trimming removed 4 bases at V and 0 bases at J, with 28 bases between. CDR1 and CDR2 (germline): SNHLY, FYNNEI.

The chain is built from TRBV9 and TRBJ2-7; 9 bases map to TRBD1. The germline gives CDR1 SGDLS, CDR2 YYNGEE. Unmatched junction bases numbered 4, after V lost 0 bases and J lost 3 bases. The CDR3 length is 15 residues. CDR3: CASSVGQGGNYEQYF. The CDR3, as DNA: TGTGCCAGCAGCGTAGGACAGGGGGGAAACTACGAGCAGTACTTC.

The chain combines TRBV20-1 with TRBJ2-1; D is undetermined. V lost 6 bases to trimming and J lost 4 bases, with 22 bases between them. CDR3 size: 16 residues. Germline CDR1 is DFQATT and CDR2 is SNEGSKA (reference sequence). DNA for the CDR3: TGCAGTGCCGCGGTTGGTGCGGCAACCGTGTACAATGAGCAGTTCTTC. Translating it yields CSAAVGAATVYNEQFF.

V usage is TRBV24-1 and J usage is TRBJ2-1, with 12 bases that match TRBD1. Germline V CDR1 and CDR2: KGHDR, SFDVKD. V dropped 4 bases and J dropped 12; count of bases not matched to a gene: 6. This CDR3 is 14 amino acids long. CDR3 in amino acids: CATSEAGTGGLQFF. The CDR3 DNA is TGTGCCACCAGTGAAGCTGGGACAGGGGGCTTGCAGTTCTTC.

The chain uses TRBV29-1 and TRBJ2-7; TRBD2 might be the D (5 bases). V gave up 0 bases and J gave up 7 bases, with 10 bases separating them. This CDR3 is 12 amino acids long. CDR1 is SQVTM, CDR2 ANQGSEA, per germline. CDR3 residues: CSVEEAGREQYF. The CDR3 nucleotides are TGCAGCGTTGAAGAGGCGGGCAGGGAGCAGTACTTC.

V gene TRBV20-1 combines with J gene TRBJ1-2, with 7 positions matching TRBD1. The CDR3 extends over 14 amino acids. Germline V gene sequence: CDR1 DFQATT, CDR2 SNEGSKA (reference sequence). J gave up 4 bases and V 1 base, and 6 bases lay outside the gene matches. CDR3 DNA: TGCAGTGCTAGAGGCCCGGGGACAGTCTATGGCTACACCTTC. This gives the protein CSARGPGTVYGYTF.

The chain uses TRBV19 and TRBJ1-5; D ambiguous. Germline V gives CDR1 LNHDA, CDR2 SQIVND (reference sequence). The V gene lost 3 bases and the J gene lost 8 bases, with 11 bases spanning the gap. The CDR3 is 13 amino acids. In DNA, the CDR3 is TGTGCCAGTAGTATTGAAGGGAGCAAGCCCCAGCATTTT. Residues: CASSIEGSKPQHF. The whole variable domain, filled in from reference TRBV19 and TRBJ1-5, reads DGGITQSPKYLFRKEGQNVTLSCEQNLNHDAMYWYRQDPGQGLRLIYYSQIVNDFQKGDIAEGYSVSREKKESFPLTVTSAQKNPTAFYLCASSIEGSKPQHFGDGTRLSIL.

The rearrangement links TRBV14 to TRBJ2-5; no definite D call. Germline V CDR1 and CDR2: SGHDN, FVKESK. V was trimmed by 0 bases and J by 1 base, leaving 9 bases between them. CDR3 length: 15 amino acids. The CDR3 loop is CASSQDGAFQETQYF. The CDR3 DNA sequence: TGTGCCAGCAGCCAAGACGGCGCCTTCCAAGAGACCCAGTACTTC.

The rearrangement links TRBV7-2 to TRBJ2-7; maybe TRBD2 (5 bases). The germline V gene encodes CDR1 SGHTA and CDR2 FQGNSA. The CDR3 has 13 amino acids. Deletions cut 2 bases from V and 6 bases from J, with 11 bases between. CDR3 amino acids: CASSLNRAGEQYF. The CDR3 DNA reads TGTGCCAGCAGCTTAAATCGGGCGGGCGAGCAGTACTTC.

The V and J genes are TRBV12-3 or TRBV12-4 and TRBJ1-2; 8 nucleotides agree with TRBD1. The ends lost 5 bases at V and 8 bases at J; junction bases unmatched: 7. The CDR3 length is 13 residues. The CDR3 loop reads CASSETGARGYTF. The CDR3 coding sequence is TGTGCCAGCAGTGAGACAGGGGCTCGGGGCTACACCTTC.

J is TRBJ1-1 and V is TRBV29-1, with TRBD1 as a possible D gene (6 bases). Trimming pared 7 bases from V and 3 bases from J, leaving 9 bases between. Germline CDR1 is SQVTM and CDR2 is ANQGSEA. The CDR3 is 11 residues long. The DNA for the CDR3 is TGCAGCGGCGGACAGTACACTGAAGCTTTCTTT. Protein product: CSGGQYTEAFF.

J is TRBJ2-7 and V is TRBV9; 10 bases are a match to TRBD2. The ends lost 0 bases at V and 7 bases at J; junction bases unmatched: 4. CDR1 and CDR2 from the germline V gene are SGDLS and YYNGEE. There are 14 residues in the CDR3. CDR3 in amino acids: CASSVAAGGDEQYF. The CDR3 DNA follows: TGTGCCAGCAGCGTAGCAGCGGGGGGGGATGAGCAGTACTTC.

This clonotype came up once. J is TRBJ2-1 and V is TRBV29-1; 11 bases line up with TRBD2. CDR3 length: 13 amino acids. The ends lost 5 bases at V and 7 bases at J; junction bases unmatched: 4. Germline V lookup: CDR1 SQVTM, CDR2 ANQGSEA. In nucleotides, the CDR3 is TGCAGCGTTACTAGCGGGAGCTGGAATGAGCAGTTCTTC. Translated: CSVTSGSWNEQFF.

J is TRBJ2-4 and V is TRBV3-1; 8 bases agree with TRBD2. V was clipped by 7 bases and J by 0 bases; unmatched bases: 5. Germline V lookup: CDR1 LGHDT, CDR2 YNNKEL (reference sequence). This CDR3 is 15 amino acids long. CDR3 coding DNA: TGTGCCAGCAAAGCGGGAGATATAGCCAAAAACATTCAGTACTTC. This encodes CASKAGDIAKNIQYF.

The CDR3 DNA reads as TGCAGTGCTAGAGATCAGTTTCCTGACGCTAACTATGGCTACACCTTC. It specifies CSARDQFPDANYGYTF. The V call is TRBV20-1, the J call TRBJ1-2, with no clear D. The CDR3 runs 16 residues. Trimming took off 0 bases at V and 0 bases at J, with 14 bases between the two ends. CDR1 and CDR2 (germline): DFQATT, SNEGSKA (reference sequence).

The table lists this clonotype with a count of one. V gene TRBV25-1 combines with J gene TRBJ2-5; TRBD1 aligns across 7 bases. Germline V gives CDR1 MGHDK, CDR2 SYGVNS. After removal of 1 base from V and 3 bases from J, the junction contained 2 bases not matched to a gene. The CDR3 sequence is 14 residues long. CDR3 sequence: CASSEWGTEETQYF. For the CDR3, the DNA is TGTGCCAGCAGTGAATGGGGGACAGAAGAGACCCAGTACTTC.

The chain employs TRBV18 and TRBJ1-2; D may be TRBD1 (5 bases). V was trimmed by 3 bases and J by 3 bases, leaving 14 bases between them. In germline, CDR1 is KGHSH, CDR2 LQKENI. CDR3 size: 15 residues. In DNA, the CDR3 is TGTGCCAGCTCACCGACAACAGGATCCGACTATGGCTACACCTTC. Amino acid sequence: CASSPTTGSDYGYTF.

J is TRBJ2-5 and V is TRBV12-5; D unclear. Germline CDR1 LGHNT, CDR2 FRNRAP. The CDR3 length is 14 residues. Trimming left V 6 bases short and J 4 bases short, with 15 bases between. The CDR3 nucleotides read TGTGCTAGTGGACTCCCCATAGGGATAGAGACCCAGTACTTC. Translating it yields CASGLPIGIETQYF. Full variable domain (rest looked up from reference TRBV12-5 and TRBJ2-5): DARVTQTPRHKVTEMGQEVTMRCQPILGHNTVFWYRQTMMQGLELLAYFRNRAPLDDSGMPKDRFSAEMPDATLATLKIQPSEPRDSAVYFCASGLPIGIETQYFGPGTRLLVL.

The DNA for the CDR3 is TGCAGTGCTAACCTCCCGGGGAAGAACACTGAAGCTTTCTTT. This gives the protein CSANLPGKNTEAFF. The chain joins TRBV20-1 to TRBJ1-1; D remains ambiguous. Germline lookup yields CDR1 DFQATT and CDR2 SNEGSKA (reference sequence). V dropped 4 bases and J dropped 1 base, with 13 bases sitting between them. The CDR3 length is 14 residues.